Below, 4 T cell receptor beta chains from the same sample are listed, as sequenced in a study of T-cell memory formation after mild COVID-19. TCRdb re-called the 5' RACE reads with MiXCR, one entry per CDR3 protein. The profile covers under 200,000 distinct CDR3 sequences, with less than 40% appearing a single time and about 12% taken by the ten largest. Sequencing was performed on PBMCs or a T cell subset sorted from them (not recorded which). The receptors were gathered from an adult woman who had mild COVID-19 (a few samples of this study predate the infection). Cell type and time point are not known.

In nucleotides, the CDR3 is TGCGCCAGCAGCTTGCCAGGCACGGAGACCCAGTACTTC. This gives the protein CASSLPGTETQYF. The chain joins TRBV5-1 to TRBJ2-5; D gene ambiguous. Germline V gene sequence: CDR1 SGHRS, CDR2 YFSETQ. The CDR3 covers 13 residues. V shed 1 base and J shed 5 bases, with 9 bases lying between them. Full variable domain (missing parts from reference TRBV5-1 and TRBJ2-5): KAGVTQTPRYLIKTRGQQVTLSCSPISGHRSVSWYQQTPGQGLQFLFEYFSETQRNKGNFPGRFSGRQFSNSRSEMNVSTLELGDSALYLCASSLPGTETQYFGPGTRLLVL.

This chain connects TRBV7-9 to TRBJ2-7; D gene unclear. The CDR3 has 13 amino acids. Per the germline V gene, CDR1 is SEHNR and CDR2 is FQNEAQ (reference sequence). Trimming pared 7 bases from V and 0 bases from J, leaving 10 bases between. The CDR3 DNA reads as TGTGCCAGCACCCAACCGGGCTCCTACGAGCAGTACTTC. Its translation: CASTQPGSYEQYF.

This rearrangement joins TRBV4-1 to TRBJ2-3; possibly TRBD2 for D (6 bases). This CDR3 region has 17 residues. V was clipped by 2 bases and J by 5 bases, with 20 bases between them. Per the germline V gene, CDR1 is MGHRA and CDR2 is YSYEKL. The CDR3 DNA is TGCGCCAGCAGCCAAAGTCGGGGGTCCCGCAGGGTAGATACGCAGTATTTT. Its translation: CASSQSRGSRRVDTQYF.

The gene calls are TRBV4-1 and TRBJ1-5; 10 bases align to TRBD1. Looked up from germline, CDR1 is MGHRA and CDR2 is YSYEKL. The CDR3 runs 17 residues. V shed 1 base and J 5 bases; nucleotides not matched to a gene: 8. CDR3 amino acids: CASSQGQGQGYHQPQHF. The CDR3 nucleotides are TGCGCCAGCAGCCAAGGCCAGGGACAGGGGTATCATCAGCCCCAGCATTTT.